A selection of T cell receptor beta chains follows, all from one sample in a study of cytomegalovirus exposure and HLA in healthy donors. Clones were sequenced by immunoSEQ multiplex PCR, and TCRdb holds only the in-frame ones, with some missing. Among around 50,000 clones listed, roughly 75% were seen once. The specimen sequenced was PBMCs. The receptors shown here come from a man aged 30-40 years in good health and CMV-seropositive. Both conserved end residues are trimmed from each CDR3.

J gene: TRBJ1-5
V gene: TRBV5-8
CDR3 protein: ASSLVGRGAGQPQH

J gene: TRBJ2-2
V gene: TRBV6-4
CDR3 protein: ASSEQEGTGELF

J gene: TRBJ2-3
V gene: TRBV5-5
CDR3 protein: ASSYLAGLTDTQY

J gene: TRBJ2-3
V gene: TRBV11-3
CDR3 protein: ASSLGALTSTDTQY

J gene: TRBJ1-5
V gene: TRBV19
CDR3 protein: ASSLGTGSLSNQPQH

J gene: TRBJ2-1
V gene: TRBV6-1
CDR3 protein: ASRPRQVWDEQF

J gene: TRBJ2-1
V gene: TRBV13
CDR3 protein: ASSSRTDNNEQF

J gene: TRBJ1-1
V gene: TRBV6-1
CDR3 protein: ASSTGLGTF

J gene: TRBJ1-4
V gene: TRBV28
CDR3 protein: ASSPPTGANEKLF

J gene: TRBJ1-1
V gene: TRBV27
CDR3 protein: ASSLRDRDGAF

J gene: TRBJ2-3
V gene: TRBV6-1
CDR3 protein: ASDGQGVADTQY

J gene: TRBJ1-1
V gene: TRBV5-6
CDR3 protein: ASIRSKGIVSEAF

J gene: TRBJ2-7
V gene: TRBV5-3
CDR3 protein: ARSLGRPRGPSSYEQY

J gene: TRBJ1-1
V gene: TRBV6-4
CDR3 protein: ASSETDLNTEAF

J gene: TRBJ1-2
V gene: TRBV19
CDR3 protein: ASSRQSLDGYT

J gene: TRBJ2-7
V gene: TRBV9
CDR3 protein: ASSSPTSGGIDEQY

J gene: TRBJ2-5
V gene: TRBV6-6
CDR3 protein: ATHQGDQPTQSQY

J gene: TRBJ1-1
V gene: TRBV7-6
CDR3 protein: ASSLAGGSTEAF

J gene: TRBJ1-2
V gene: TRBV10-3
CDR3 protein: ATSRDNYGYT

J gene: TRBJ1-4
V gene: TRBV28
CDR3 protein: ASSLQGSVEKLF

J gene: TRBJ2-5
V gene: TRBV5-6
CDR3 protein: ASSSTAGGRETQY

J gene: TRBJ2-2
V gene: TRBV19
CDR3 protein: ASSIPGTSTGELF

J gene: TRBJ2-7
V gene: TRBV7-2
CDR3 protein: ASSLSGTNSYEQC

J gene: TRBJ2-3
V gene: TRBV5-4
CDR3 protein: ASSLTGNTDTQY

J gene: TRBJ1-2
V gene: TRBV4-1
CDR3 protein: ASSQSNYGYT

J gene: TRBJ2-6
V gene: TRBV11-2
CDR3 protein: ASSLAGATGANVLT

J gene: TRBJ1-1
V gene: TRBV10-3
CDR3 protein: AISEGTGASGTEAF

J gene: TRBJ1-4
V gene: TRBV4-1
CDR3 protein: ASSQDLISASTNEKLF

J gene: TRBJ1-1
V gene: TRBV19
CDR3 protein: ASRQGTEAF

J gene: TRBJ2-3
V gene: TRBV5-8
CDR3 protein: ASNFGATDTQY

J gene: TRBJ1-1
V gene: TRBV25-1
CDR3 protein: ASSDPGTEAF